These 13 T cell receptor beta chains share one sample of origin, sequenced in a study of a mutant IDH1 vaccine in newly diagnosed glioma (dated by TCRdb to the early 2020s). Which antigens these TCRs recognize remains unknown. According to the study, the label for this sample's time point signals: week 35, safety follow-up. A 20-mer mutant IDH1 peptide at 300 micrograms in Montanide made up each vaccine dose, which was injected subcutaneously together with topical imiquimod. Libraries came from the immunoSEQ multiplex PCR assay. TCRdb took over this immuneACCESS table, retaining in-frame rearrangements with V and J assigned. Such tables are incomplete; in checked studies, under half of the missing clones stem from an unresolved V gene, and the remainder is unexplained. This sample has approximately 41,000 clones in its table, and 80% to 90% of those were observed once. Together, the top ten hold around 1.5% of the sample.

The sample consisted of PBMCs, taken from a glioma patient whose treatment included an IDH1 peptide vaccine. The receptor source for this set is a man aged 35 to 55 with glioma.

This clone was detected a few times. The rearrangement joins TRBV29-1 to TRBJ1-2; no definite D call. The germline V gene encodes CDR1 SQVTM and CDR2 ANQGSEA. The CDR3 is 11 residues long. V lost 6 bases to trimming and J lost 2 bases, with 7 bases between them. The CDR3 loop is CSVVVNYGYTF. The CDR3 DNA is TGCAGCGTCGTGGTAAACTATGGCTACACCTTC.

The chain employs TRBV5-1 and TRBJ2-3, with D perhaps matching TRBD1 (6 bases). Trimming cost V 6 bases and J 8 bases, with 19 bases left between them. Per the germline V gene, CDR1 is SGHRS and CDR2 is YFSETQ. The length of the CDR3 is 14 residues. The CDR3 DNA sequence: TGCGCCAGCACCCTAGATAGGGGACAACGTACGCAGTATTTT. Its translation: CASTLDRGQRTQYF.

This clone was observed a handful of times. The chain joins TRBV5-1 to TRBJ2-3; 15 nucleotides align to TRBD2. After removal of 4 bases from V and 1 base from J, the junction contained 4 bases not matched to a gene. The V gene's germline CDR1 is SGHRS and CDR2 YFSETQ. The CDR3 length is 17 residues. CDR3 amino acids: CASSAGLAGGRTDTQYF. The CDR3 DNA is TGCGCCAGCAGCGCGGGACTAGCGGGGGGACGCACAGATACGCAGTATTTT.

CDR3 sequence (DNA): TGTGCCAGCAGCGCCCCGGGACAGGGACGTACCGGGGAGCTGTTTTTT. It is translated as CASSAPGQGRTGELFF. The V gene is TRBV7-9, the J gene TRBJ2-2; TRBD1 aligns across 9 bases. The CDR3 contains 16 residues. Germline CDR1 and CDR2: SEHNR and FQNEAQ (reference sequence). V shed 5 bases, J shed 5 bases, and the junction held 9 bases outside the gene matches. Combining the CDR3 with reference TRBV7-9 and TRBJ2-2 gives the whole variable domain DTGVSQNPRHKITKRGQNVTFRCDPISEHNRLYWYRQTLGQGPEFLTYFQNEAQLEKSRLLSDRFSAERPKGSFSTLEIQRTEQGDSAMYLCASSAPGQGRTGELFFGEGSRLTVL.

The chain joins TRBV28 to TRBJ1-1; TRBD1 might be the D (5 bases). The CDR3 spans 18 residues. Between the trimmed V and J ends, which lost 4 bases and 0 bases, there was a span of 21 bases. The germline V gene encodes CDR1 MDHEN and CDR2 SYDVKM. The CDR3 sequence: CASSSIPGRRFMNTEAFF. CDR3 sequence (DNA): TGTGCCAGCAGTTCTATACCGGGACGGAGGTTCATGAACACTGAAGCTTTCTTT. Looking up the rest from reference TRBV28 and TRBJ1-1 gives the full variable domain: DVKVTQSSRYLVKRTGEKVFLECVQDMDHENMFWYRQDPGLGLRLIYFSYDVKMKEKGDIPEGYSVSREKKERFSLILESASTNQTSMYLCASSSIPGRRFMNTEAFFGQGTRLTVV.

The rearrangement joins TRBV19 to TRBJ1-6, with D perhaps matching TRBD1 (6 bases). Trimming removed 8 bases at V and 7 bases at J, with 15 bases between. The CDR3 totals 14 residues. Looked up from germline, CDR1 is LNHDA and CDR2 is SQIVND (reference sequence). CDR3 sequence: CASAPQGSNSPLHF. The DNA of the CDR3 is TGTGCCAGTGCGCCCCAGGGGTCCAATTCACCCCTCCACTTT.

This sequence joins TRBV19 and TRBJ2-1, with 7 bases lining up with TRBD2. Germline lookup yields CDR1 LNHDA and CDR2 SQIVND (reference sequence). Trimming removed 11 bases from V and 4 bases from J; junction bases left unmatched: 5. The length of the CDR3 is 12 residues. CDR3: CASAGMYNEQFF. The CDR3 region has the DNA TGTGCCTCAGCGGGAATGTACAATGAGCAGTTCTTC.

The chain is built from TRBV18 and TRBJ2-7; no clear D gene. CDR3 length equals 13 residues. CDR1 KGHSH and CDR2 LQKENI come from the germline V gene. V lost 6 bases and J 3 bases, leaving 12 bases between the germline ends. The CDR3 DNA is TGTGCCAGCTCCACCACGGCGAGCTACGAGCAGTACTTC. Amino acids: CASSTTASYEQYF.

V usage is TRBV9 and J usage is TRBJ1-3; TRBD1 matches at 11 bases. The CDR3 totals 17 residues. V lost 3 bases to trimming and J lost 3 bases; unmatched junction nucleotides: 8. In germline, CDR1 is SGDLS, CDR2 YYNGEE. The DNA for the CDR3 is TGTGCCAGCAGCGCCGGACAGGGGGCGGCATATGGAAACACCATATATTTT. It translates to CASSAGQGAAYGNTIYF. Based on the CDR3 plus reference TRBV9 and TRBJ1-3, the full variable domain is DSGVTQTPKHLITATGQRVTLRCSPRSGDLSVYWYQQSLDQGLQFLIQYYNGEERAKGNILERFSAQQFPDLHSELNLSSLELGDSALYFCASSAGQGAAYGNTIYFGEGSWLTVV.

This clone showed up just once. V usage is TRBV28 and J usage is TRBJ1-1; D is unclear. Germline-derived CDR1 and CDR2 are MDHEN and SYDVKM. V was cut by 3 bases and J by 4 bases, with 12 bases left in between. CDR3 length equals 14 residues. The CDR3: CASSLVAGSTEAFF. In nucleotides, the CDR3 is TGTGCCAGCAGTTTGGTAGCGGGCTCCACTGAAGCTTTCTTT. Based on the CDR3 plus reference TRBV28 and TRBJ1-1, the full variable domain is DVKVTQSSRYLVKRTGEKVFLECVQDMDHENMFWYRQDPGLGLRLIYFSYDVKMKEKGDIPEGYSVSREKKERFSLILESASTNQTSMYLCASSLVAGSTEAFFGQGTRLTVV.

The CDR3 region has the DNA TGTGCCACCAGCAGAGAAAGGACAGGGGATGAAAAACTGTTTTTT. This codes for CATSRERTGDEKLFF. The chain recombines TRBV15 with TRBJ1-4, with TRBD1 matching 9 bases. This CDR3 is built from 15 residues. The V gene's germline CDR1 is LNHNV and CDR2 YYDKDF (reference sequence). With 0 bases clipped from V and 6 bases from J, the junction kept 2 bases outside the gene matches.

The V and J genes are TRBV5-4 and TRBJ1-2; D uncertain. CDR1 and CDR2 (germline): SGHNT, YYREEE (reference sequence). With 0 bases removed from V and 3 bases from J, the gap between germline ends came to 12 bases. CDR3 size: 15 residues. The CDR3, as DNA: TGTGCCAGCAGCTTGGGGCTCGGTAACCACTATGGCTACACCTTC. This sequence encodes CASSLGLGNHYGYTF.

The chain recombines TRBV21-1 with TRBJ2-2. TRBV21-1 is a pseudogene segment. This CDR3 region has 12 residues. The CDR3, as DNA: TGTGCCAGCAGCAAGTGGACCGGGGAGCTGTTTTTT. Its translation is CASSKWTGELFF.